This T cell receptor beta chain is from a study of T-cell reconstitution after alpha-beta-depleted transplantation in children. This clonotype was recorded many times. Preparation of the TCRbeta library involved a method that used unique molecular identifiers. TCRdb processed the PCR reads anew with MiXCR; each CDR3 protein has one entry. This table holds about 200,000 distinct CDR3 sequences, more than 14% found once. The sequence was obtained from a human donor who donated a stem cell graft to a child with acute lymphoblastic leukemia. The sample in question was PBMCs from the stem cell graft donor, obtained from the stem cell graft.

The CDR3 reads CASSSALLGFGELFF. The DNA of the CDR3 is TGTGCCAGCAGCTCAGCCTTACTAGGGTTCGGGGAGCTGTTTTTT. The chain joins TRBV7-2 to TRBJ2-2; D is possibly TRBD2 (5 bases). V lost 4 bases and J lost 7, with 16 bases in between. There are 15 residues in the CDR3. Germline V gene lookup returns CDR1 SGHTA and CDR2 FQGNSA.